Listed here are 17 T cell receptor beta chains from one sample, sequenced in a study of cytotoxic CD8 clonotypes in ibrutinib-treated CLL. Data came from immunoSEQ multiplex PCR; TCRdb stores just in-frame clones and leaves some out. There are about 330,000 clones in the sample; approximately 67% occur only once, and about 6.7% lies in the top ten. This specimen was PBMCs, taken after 36 months of ibrutinib treatment. Receptors were obtained from a human donor with chronic lymphocytic leukemia.

This sequence joins TRBV5-1 and TRBJ2-5; 11 bases match TRBD2. The CDR3 runs 15 residues. Germline V gene lookup returns CDR1 SGHRS and CDR2 YFSETQ. The junction had 7 bases not matched to a gene; V was cut back by 4 bases and J by 5 bases. DNA for the CDR3: TGCGCCAGCAGCCCAGACCGGACTAGCGGGGAGACCCAGTACTTC. Its protein is CASSPDRTSGETQYF.

The V gene is TRBV27, the J gene TRBJ2-7; 7 bases line up with TRBD2. V gave up 6 bases and J gave up 1 base; unmatched junction bases: 9. The germline gives CDR1 MNHEY, CDR2 SMNVEV (reference sequence). The CDR3 loop spans 15 amino acids. The CDR3, as DNA: TGTGCCAGCAGCCCTAGCGGTCACCCATCCTACGAGCAGTACTTC. Translating it yields CASSPSGHPSYEQYF.

This clone was seen just once. One end of the junction varies from germline; a read error may be responsible. This sequence joins TRBV10-3 and TRBJ2-7; 7 positions agree with TRBD1. Germline-derived CDR1 and CDR2 are ENHRY and SYGVKD. The CDR3 runs 15 residues. The CDR3 bases are TGTGCCAGCAGTTCACCGGGACAGAAAGACTACGAGCAGTACTTC. Protein sequence: CASSSPGQKDYEQYF.

CDR3: CASSFGTSVNTIYF. In DNA form, the CDR3 reads TGTGCCAGCAGCTTCGGGACGTCCGTAAACACCATATATTTT. V gene TRBV11-2 combines with J gene TRBJ1-3, with a weak D call TRBD1 (5 bases). Between the trimmed V and J ends, which lost 3 bases and 6 bases, there was a span of 12 bases. Germline V gives CDR1 SGHAT, CDR2 FQNNGV. The CDR3 is 14 amino acids.

This rearrangement joins TRBV5-4 to TRBJ2-7, with D maybe TRBD1 (6 bases). The CDR3 has 15 residues. CDR1 is SGHNT, CDR2 YYREEE, per germline (reference sequence). V was shortened by 1 base and J by 0 bases, with 11 bases between the two germline ends. The CDR3 protein is CASSLYGQISYEQYF. In DNA, the CDR3 is TGTGCCAGCAGCTTGTACGGACAGATCTCCTACGAGCAGTACTTC.

The V and J genes are TRBV27 and TRBJ1-4; D gene uncertain. Trimming cost V 0 bases and J 10 bases, with 9 bases left between them. CDR1 is MNHEY and CDR2 is SMNVEV in the germline V gene (reference sequence). This CDR3 region has 13 residues. The CDR3 DNA follows: TGTGCCAGCAGTTTATCGGGTGTAGGAAAACTGTTTTTT. Translation gives CASSLSGVGKLFF.

The rearrangement joins TRBV9 to TRBJ2-3, with a weak D call TRBD2 (6 bases). Per germline, CDR1 SGDLS and CDR2 YYNGEE. The ends were cut back, 0 bases at V and 8 bases at J, with 7 bases in the middle. The CDR3 covers 12 residues. The CDR3 reads CASSVVGGTQYF. The CDR3 DNA follows: TGTGCCAGCAGCGTAGTGGGGGGTACGCAGTATTTT.

The J gene is TRBJ2-3, the V gene TRBV6-1; D perhaps matches TRBD1 (5 bases). Germline lookup yields CDR1 MNHNS and CDR2 SASEGT. There are 16 residues in the CDR3. V shed 2 bases and J shed 7 bases, with 19 bases lying between them. CDR3 in DNA: TGTGCCAGCAGTGAACAAGGACAACCAGAACCCAATACGCAGTATTTT. This gives the protein CASSEQGQPEPNTQYF.

In the case of this clone: Sequence at one end of the junction differs from germline and may be a read error. The chain couples TRBV9 to TRBJ2-7; TRBD1 matches at 8 bases. The CDR3 spans 14 residues. Germline V gene lookup returns CDR1 SGDLS and CDR2 YYNGEE. The CDR3 nucleotides are TGTGCCAGCAGCGCCTGGACAGGGTCCTCCGAGCAGTACTTC. This codes for CASSAWTGSSEQYF.

The chain carries TRBV5-1 and TRBJ2-7; 7 bases match TRBD2. V gave up 0 bases and J gave up 0 bases; unmatched junction bases: 6. The germline V gene encodes CDR1 SGHRS and CDR2 YFSETQ. The CDR3 length is 16 residues. The CDR3 DNA reads as TGCGCCAGCAGCTTGGACCCAGGCGGGAGCTCCTACGAGCAGTACTTC. Translated: CASSLDPGGSSYEQYF. The complete variable domain, with remaining parts taken from reference TRBV5-1 and TRBJ2-7, reads KAGVTQTPRYLIKTRGQQVTLSCSPISGHRSVSWYQQTPGQGLQFLFEYFSETQRNKGNFPGRFSGRQFSNSRSEMNVSTLELGDSALYLCASSLDPGGSSYEQYFGPGTRLTVT.

The rearrangement joins TRBV27 to TRBJ2-7, with D tentatively TRBD2 (6 bases). This CDR3 has 13 amino acids. In germline, CDR1 is MNHEY, CDR2 SMNVEV (reference sequence). Trimming took 6 bases from V and 2 from J, leaving 11 bases between them. The CDR3 region has the DNA TGTGCCAGCAGACTAGCCCTCCCCTACGAGCAGTACTTC. Translated, it gives CASRLALPYEQYF.

This clone was picked up one time. CDR3 DNA: TGCAGCGTTGAAGGGTCCACTGAAGCTTTCTTT. Residues: CSVEGSTEAFF. This sequence joins TRBV29-1 and TRBJ1-1; D unresolved. CDR3 length equals 11 residues. The V end was cut by 1 base, the J end by 4 bases, with 4 bases between. Germline V gene data show CDR1 as SQVTM and CDR2 as ANQGSEA.

A few counts support this clone. The chain is built from TRBV7-3 and TRBJ2-1; possibly TRBD1 or TRBD2 for D (5 bases each). V was clipped by 5 bases and J by 7 bases, with 12 bases between them. In germline, CDR1 is SGHTA, CDR2 FQGTGA. CDR3 length equals 13 residues. CDR3 nucleotide sequence: TGTGCCAGCAGCCCCGGGACCGCTAATGAGCAGTTCTTC. It translates to CASSPGTANEQFF.

The V and J genes are TRBV5-8 and TRBJ2-1; TRBD2 agrees at 8 bases. V lost 3 bases to trimming and J lost 4 bases; unmatched junction nucleotides: 15. This CDR3 contains 18 residues. Germline V gene sequence: CDR1 SGHTS, CDR2 YDEGEE. The DNA for the CDR3 is TGTGCCAGCAGCTCCACCCGGGGGGGAAGGTTGTGGTACAATGAGCAGTTCTTC. Protein sequence: CASSSTRGGRLWYNEQFF.

Here the CDR3 DNA reads TGCAGCGTTGGGGGGCGTAGGAACACTGAAGCTTTCTTT. Translated: CSVGGRRNTEAFF. V and J are TRBV29-1 and TRBJ1-1, with D tentatively TRBD1 (6 bases). CDR3 size: 13 residues. V was clipped by 4 bases and J by 1 base, with 10 bases between them. Germline V gene sequence: CDR1 SQVTM, CDR2 ANQGSEA.

The rearrangement uses TRBV11-2 and TRBJ2-7; D gene unclear. CDR1 and CDR2 from the germline V gene are SGHAT and FQNNGV. V lost 2 bases to trimming and J lost 0 bases, with 14 bases between them. The CDR3 extends over 16 amino acids. The CDR3 region is CASSLRRIFLSYEQYF. The DNA for the CDR3 is TGTGCCAGCAGCTTAAGAAGGATTTTTCTCTCCTACGAGCAGTACTTC.

V and J are TRBV9 and TRBJ2-7, with 13 positions matching TRBD2. The CDR3 covers 14 residues. The germline CDR1 and CDR2 sequences are SGDLS and YYNGEE. The trim removed 3 bases at V and 6 bases at J, leaving 3 bases unmatched. The CDR3 is CASSGTSGRLEQYF. The CDR3 bases are TGTGCCAGCAGCGGGACTAGCGGGAGACTCGAGCAGTACTTC.